This T cell receptor (beta chain) comes out of a study of CD8+ T cells in alopecia areata. In each case, RNA was isolated and then reverse transcribed into cDNA as the sequencing template. TCRdb keeps only in-frame clones here, not all; method: immunoSEQ multiplex PCR. The sample holds about 110,000 clones, 84% seen once. Treatment of the sample: oral pan-JAK inhibitor, 5-10 mg twice daily. Sampling of alopecia areata patients yielded lesional scalp punch biopsies as well as peripheral blood. Looked up from germline, CDR1 is SEHNR and CDR2 is FQNEAQ (reference sequence). This CDR3 spans 14 amino acids. Trimming cost V 4 bases and J 6 bases; bases outside gene matches: 9.

The rearrangement uses TRBV7-9 and TRBJ2-7, with 7 nucleotides matching TRBD2. The source material was CD8+ T cells sorted from blood, sampled at week 24, from a patient treated with tofacitinib. This receptor was obtained from a human donor with alopecia areata. The CDR3, as DNA: TGTGCCAGCAGCTCGAAGGGGAGGGAACGCGAGCAGTACTTC. The encoded protein is CASSSKGREREQYF.